The T cell receptor beta chain described here comes from a study of shared clonotypes between healthy human individuals. The CDR3 contains 15 residues. Trimming took 3 bases from V and 1 from J, leaving 12 bases between them. From germline, CDR1 is SEHNR and CDR2 FQNEAQ (reference sequence). Per the original methods: Filtering was not the same, since immunoSEQ gave junction-only sequences without quality scores. Some clones are missing from TCRdb's copy, which holds only in-frame ones; the method was immunoSEQ multiplex PCR. V and J calls and clone size are copied from that table; D and trimming were computed from the DNA. The data contain around 2.5 million clones, 90% to 95% of them singletons. Whole-study findings and limits: Several donors held about 5% of naive CD4 clonotypes in common.

Concerning this clone: Its antigen is undetermined.

Material for sequencing was naive CD4+ T cells from PBMCs. Stated subset: CD45RA+ positively selected. The TCR sequence derives from a man between 18 and 35 years old in good health. Some clones in this sample may be carry-over from other donors' samples. This chain joins TRBV7-9 and TRBJ2-5, with TRBD1 as a possible D gene (5 bases). The CDR3 sequence is CASSLQGWVQETQYF. The CDR3, as DNA: TGTGCCAGCAGCTTGCAGGGTTGGGTCCAAGAGACCCAGTACTTC.